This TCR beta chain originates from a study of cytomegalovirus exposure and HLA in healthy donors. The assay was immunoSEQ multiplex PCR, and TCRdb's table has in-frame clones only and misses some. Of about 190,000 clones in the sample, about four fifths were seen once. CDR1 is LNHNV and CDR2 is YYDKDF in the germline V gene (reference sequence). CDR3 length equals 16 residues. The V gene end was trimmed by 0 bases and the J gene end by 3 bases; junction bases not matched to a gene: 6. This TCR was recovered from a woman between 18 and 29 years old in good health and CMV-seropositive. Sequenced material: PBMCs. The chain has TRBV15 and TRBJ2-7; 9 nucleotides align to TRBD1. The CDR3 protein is CATSRDLGQGSYEQYF. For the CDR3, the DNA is TGTGCCACCAGCAGAGATCTGGGACAGGGAAGCTACGAGCAGTACTTC.